One and the same sample provided the 12 T cell receptor beta chains below, sequenced in a study of cytotoxic CD8 clonotypes in ibrutinib-treated CLL. The method was immunoSEQ multiplex PCR; TCRdb's version includes in-frame clones alone and lacks a portion of them. The sample yields 30,000 to 40,000 clones, about 70% seen once. The sequencing here drew on PBMCs, taken before ibrutinib treatment. The receptors here all came from a human donor with chronic lymphocytic leukemia.

The genes are TRBV11-3 and TRBJ2-7, with 7 bases that match TRBD1. V trimming: 6 bases; J trimming: 3 bases; junction bases outside the gene matches: 5. The CDR3 has 13 amino acids. Germline CDR1 is SGHNT and CDR2 is YENEEA. The CDR3 DNA follows: TGTGCCAGCAGGAGTACAGGGGTCTACGAGCAGTACTTC. Translating it yields CASRSTGVYEQYF.

The chain combines TRBV7-2 with TRBJ2-7; TRBD1 aligns across 7 bases. J lost 6 bases, V lost 4 bases, and 6 bases had no gene match. There are 13 residues in the CDR3. Looked up from germline, CDR1 is SGHTA and CDR2 is FQGNSA. CDR3 amino acids: CASSYGQASEQYF. Here the CDR3 DNA reads TGTGCCAGCAGCTACGGACAGGCCTCCGAGCAGTACTTC.

The chain links TRBV7-2 to TRBJ2-3; maybe TRBD1 (6 bases). Germline V gene data show CDR1 as SGHTA and CDR2 as FQGNSA. V was trimmed by 5 bases and J by 5 bases, leaving 8 bases between them. The CDR3 extends over 12 amino acids. CDR3 nucleotide sequence: TGTGCCAGCAGCAACAGGGAAGATACGCAGTATTTT. Protein: CASSNREDTQYF.

CDR3 nucleotides: TGCGCCAGCAGCTTGGGGGACACGAGGGTAGCGGGAGTACATAATGAGCAGTTCTTC. It encodes CASSLGDTRVAGVHNEQFF. The chain employs TRBV5-1 and TRBJ2-1, with 9 bases identical to TRBD2. V gave up 0 bases and J gave up 7 bases; unmatched junction bases: 17. Germline V gives CDR1 SGHRS, CDR2 YFSETQ. The CDR3 is made up of 19 amino acids. Together with reference TRBV5-1 and TRBJ2-1, the CDR3 gives the full variable domain: KAGVTQTPRYLIKTRGQQVTLSCSPISGHRSVSWYQQTPGQGLQFLFEYFSETQRNKGNFPGRFSGRQFSNSRSEMNVSTLELGDSALYLCASSLGDTRVAGVHNEQFFGPGTRLTVL.

CDR3 in amino acids: CASSFGPRHEQFF. CDR3 DNA sequence: TGTGCCAGCAGTTTCGGGCCTAGACATGAGCAGTTCTTC. The chain joins TRBV27 to TRBJ2-1; D gene unclear. Trimming removed 3 bases from V and 8 bases from J, with 11 bases in between. The CDR3 loop spans 13 amino acids. The germline CDR1 and CDR2 sequences are MNHEY and SMNVEV (reference sequence).

This clone was seen only a few times. The chain is built from TRBV11-3 and TRBJ2-1; D is perhaps TRBD2 (5 bases). The V gene's germline CDR1 is SGHNT and CDR2 YENEEA. Trimming stripped 1 base from V and 0 bases from J, with 13 bases between. CDR3 size: 17 residues. The CDR3 protein is CASSLVPGFSSYNEQFF. CDR3 coding DNA: TGTGCCAGCAGCTTAGTCCCGGGATTCTCCTCCTACAATGAGCAGTTCTTC.

V is TRBV7-6 and J is TRBJ2-3; D may match TRBD1 or TRBD2 (5 bases each). This CDR3 comprises 15 residues. V lost 1 base to trimming and J lost 2 bases, with 10 bases between them. Looked up from germline, CDR1 is SGHVS and CDR2 is FNYEAQ. The CDR3 spells CASSLEGTITDTQYF. DNA of the CDR3: TGTGCCAGCAGCTTAGAGGGGACGATCACAGATACGCAGTATTTT.

V gene TRBV5-1 combines with J gene TRBJ2-1; D is unresolved. With 4 bases removed from V and 0 bases from J, the gap between germline ends came to 14 bases. CDR1 is SGHRS, CDR2 YFSETQ, per germline. The CDR3 loop spans 16 amino acids. The CDR3 sequence is CASSRMEVSSYNEQFF. The CDR3 nucleotides are TGCGCCAGCAGCCGGATGGAAGTCAGCTCCTACAATGAGCAGTTCTTC.

The chain couples TRBV30 to TRBJ1-2; no definite D call. Trimming removed 8 bases at V and 6 bases at J, with 10 bases between. Per germline, CDR1 GTSNPN and CDR2 SVGIG (reference sequence). CDR3 length: 10 residues. CDR3 amino acids: CATIENGYTF. CDR3 coding DNA: TGTGCCACGATCGAGAATGGCTACACCTTC.

The rearrangement links TRBV19 to TRBJ2-7; 9 bases match TRBD1. J was trimmed by 2 bases and V by 6 bases; bases with no gene match: 5. The CDR3 is made up of 14 amino acids. Germline V CDR1 and CDR2: LNHDA, SQIVND (reference sequence). CDR3 loop: CASRWRTGAYEQYF. The CDR3 region has the DNA TGTGCCAGTAGATGGCGGACAGGGGCCTACGAGCAGTACTTC.

This rearrangement joins TRBV30 to TRBJ1-1, with 8 positions matching TRBD1. J gave up 1 base and V 0 bases, and 10 bases lay outside the gene matches. This CDR3 region has 17 residues. Looked up from germline, CDR1 is GTSNPN and CDR2 is SVGIG (reference sequence). The CDR3 region is CAWSVHVTGAKNTEAFF. The CDR3 bases are TGTGCCTGGAGTGTACATGTGACAGGGGCAAAGAACACTGAAGCTTTCTTT. Variable domain in full (rest from reference TRBV30 and TRBJ1-1): SQTIHQWPATLVQPVGSPLSLECTVEGTSNPNLYWYRQAAGRGLQLLFYSVGIGQISSEVPQNLSASRPQDRQFILSSKKLLLSDSGFYLCAWSVHVTGAKNTEAFFGQGTRLTVV.

CDR3 coding DNA: TGCGCCAGCAGCTCGACCACCGGGACAGGGTCCGATACGCAGTATTTT. Its protein product is CASSSTTGTGSDTQYF. The chain combines TRBV5-1 with TRBJ2-3; 9 nucleotides match TRBD1. V shed 3 bases and J 6 bases; nucleotides not matched to a gene: 11. The CDR3 runs 16 residues. Germline lookup yields CDR1 SGHRS and CDR2 YFSETQ.